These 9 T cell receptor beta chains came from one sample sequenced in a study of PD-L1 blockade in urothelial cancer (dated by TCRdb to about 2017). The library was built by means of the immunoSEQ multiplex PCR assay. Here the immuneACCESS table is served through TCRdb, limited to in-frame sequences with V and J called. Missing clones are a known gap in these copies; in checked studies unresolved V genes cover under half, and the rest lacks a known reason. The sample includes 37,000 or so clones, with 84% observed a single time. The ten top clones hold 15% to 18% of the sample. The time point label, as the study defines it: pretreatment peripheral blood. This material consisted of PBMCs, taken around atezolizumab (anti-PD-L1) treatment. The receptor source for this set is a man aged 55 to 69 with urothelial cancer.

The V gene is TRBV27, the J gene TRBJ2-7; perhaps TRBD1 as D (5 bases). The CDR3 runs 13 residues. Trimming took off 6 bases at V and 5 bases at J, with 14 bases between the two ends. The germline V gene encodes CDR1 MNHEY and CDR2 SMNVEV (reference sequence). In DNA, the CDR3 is TGTGCCAGCAGACCACCAGGGTTCCACGAGCAGTACTTC. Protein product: CASRPPGFHEQYF.

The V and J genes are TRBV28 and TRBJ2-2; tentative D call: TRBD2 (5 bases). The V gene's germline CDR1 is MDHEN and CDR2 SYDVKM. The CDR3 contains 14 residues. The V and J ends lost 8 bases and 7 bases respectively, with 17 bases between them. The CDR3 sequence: CASRGTRASGELFF. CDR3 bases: TGTGCCAGCCGGGGAACGCGGGCGAGCGGGGAGCTGTTTTTT. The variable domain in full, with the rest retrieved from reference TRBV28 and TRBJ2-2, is DVKVTQSSRYLVKRTGEKVFLECVQDMDHENMFWYRQDPGLGLRLIYFSYDVKMKEKGDIPEGYSVSREKKERFSLILESASTNQTSMYLCASRGTRASGELFFGEGSRLTVL.

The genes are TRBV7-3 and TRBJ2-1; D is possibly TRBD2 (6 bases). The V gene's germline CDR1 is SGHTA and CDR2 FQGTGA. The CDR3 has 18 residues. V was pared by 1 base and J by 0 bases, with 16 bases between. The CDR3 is CASSLKALAPSSYNEQFF. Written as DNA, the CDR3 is TGTGCCAGCAGCTTAAAGGCACTAGCCCCAAGCTCCTACAATGAGCAGTTCTTC.

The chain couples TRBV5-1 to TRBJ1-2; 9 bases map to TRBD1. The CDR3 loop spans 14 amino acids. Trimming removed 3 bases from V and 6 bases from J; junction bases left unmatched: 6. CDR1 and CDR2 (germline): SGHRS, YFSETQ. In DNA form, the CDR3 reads TGCGCCAGCAGCTCGACAGGGGGTCTGGATGGCTACACCTTC. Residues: CASSSTGGLDGYTF. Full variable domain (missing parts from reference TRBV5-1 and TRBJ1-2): KAGVTQTPRYLIKTRGQQVTLSCSPISGHRSVSWYQQTPGQGLQFLFEYFSETQRNKGNFPGRFSGRQFSNSRSEMNVSTLELGDSALYLCASSSTGGLDGYTFGSGTRLTVV.

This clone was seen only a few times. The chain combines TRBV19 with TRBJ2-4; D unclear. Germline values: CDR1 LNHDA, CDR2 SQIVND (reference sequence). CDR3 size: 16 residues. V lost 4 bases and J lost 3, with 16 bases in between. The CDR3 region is CASSNSLVVGKNIQYF. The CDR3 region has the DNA TGTGCCAGTAGTAACAGTCTCGTAGTCGGCAAAAACATTCAGTACTTC. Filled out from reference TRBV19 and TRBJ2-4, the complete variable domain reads DGGITQSPKYLFRKEGQNVTLSCEQNLNHDAMYWYRQDPGQGLRLIYYSQIVNDFQKGDIAEGYSVSREKKESFPLTVTSAQKNPTAFYLCASSNSLVVGKNIQYFGAGTRLSVL.

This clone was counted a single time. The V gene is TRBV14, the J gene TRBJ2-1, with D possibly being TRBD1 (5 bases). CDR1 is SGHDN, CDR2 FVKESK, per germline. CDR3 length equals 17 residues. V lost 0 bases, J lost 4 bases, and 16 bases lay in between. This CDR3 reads CASSQDLVDKRYNEQFF. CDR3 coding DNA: TGTGCCAGCAGCCAAGATCTTGTGGACAAGAGATACAATGAGCAGTTCTTC.

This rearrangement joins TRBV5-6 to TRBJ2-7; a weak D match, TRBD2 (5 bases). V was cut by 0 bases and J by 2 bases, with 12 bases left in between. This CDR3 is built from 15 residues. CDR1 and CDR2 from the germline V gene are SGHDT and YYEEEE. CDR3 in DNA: TGTGCCAGCAGCTTGGGAGGGAACAATGCCTACGAGCAGTACTTC. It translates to CASSLGGNNAYEQYF.

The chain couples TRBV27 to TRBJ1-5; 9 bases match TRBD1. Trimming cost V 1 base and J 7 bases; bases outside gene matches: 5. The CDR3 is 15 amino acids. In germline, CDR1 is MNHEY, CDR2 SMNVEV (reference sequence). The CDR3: CASSLYGTGTQPQHF. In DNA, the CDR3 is TGTGCCAGCAGTTTATATGGGACAGGGACGCAGCCCCAGCATTTT.

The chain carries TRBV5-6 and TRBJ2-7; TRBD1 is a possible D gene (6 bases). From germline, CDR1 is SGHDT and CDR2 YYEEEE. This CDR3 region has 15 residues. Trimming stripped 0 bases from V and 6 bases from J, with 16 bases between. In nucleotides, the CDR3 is TGTGCCAGCAGCTTGGGAGGCAGGGGAATGCGCGAGCAGTACTTC. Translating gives CASSLGGRGMREQYF.